One sample yielded the 28 T cell receptor beta chains listed below, sequenced in a study of cytomegalovirus exposure and HLA in healthy donors. The PCR contained 60 Vbeta and 13 Jbeta primers. Profiling relied on immunoSEQ multiplex PCR, and the TCRdb table lists in-frame clones only, not all of them. The table records some 200,000 clones, about two thirds of them present only once. The source material was PBMCs. The receptor source for this set is a man between 40 and 49 years old in good health and CMV-seropositive.

This clone was observed a handful of times. The V and J genes are TRBV6-5 and TRBJ2-7; tentatively, D is TRBD2 (6 bases). The V gene lost 5 bases and the J gene lost 6 bases, with 14 bases spanning the gap. This CDR3 is built from 13 residues. Germline V CDR1 and CDR2: MNHEY, SVGAGI. The CDR3 loop is CASSPALGGEQYF. The CDR3 coding sequence is TGTGCCAGCAGTCCCGCTCTGGGGGGCGAGCAGTACTTC.

V and J are TRBV6-5 and TRBJ1-2, with TRBD1 matching 7 bases. Trimming at V came to 4 bases and at J to 4 bases, leaving 3 bases not matched to a gene. The V gene's germline CDR1 is MNHEY and CDR2 SVGAGI. The CDR3 consists of 13 residues. The CDR3 DNA reads TGTGCCAGCAGTTCCAGGGACAGCTATGGCTACACCTTC. Translating gives CASSSRDSYGYTF.

V usage is TRBV5-6 and J usage is TRBJ1-2, with 9 nucleotides matching TRBD1. The germline CDR1 and CDR2 sequences are SGHDT and YYEEEE. There are 16 residues in the CDR3. V gave up 6 bases and J gave up 5 bases; unmatched junction bases: 14. The CDR3 DNA follows: TGTGCCAGCAACGAGCGCGGGACAGGGAGTAATTATGGCTACACCTTC. Protein sequence: CASNERGTGSNYGYTF.

The J gene is TRBJ2-7, the V gene TRBV5-6; 7 bases align to TRBD1. The V gene end was trimmed by 4 bases and the J gene end by 6 bases; junction bases not matched to a gene: 10. The germline gives CDR1 SGHDT, CDR2 YYEEEE. CDR3 length equals 14 residues. DNA for the CDR3: TGTGCCAGCAGCGGGGGACAGACCCGTCGCGAGCAGTACTTC. Amino acids: CASSGGQTRREQYF.

The rearrangement links TRBV19 to TRBJ2-7; D might be TRBD2 (5 bases). Germline V lookup: CDR1 LNHDA, CDR2 SQIVND (reference sequence). The CDR3 is 14 residues long. Trimming cost V 4 bases and J 0 bases, with 10 bases left between them. The CDR3 here is CASSTLGSSYEQYF. The CDR3 bases are TGTGCCAGTAGTACCTTAGGGAGCTCCTACGAGCAGTACTTC.

The V call is TRBV29-1, the J call TRBJ2-1; TRBD1 is a possible D gene (5 bases). The V end lost 7 bases, the J end lost 5 bases, and 15 bases lay between the germline ends. Germline CDR1 reads SQVTM; CDR2 reads ANQGSEA. This CDR3 has 13 amino acids. The CDR3 is CSAHAGIHNEQFF. CDR3 bases: TGCAGCGCCCATGCAGGGATCCACAATGAGCAGTTCTTC.

This clone has only one observation. The chain joins TRBV6-5 to TRBJ1-1, with TRBD1 identical over 10 bases. V was pared by 6 bases and J by 4 bases, with 5 bases of the junction left unmatched. Germline CDR1 is MNHEY and CDR2 is SVGAGI. The CDR3 runs 14 residues. The CDR3 region has the DNA TGTGCCAGCAGACGGGACAGGGGTGGCACTGAAGCTTTCTTT. Amino acids: CASRRDRGGTEAFF.

V is TRBV7-6 and J is TRBJ1-1; D uncertain. Germline CDR1 reads SGHVS; CDR2 reads FNYEAQ. V was shortened by 1 base and J by 2 bases, with 14 bases between the two germline ends. CDR3 length equals 16 residues. The CDR3 here is CASSLERRLLNTEAFF. CDR3 nucleotide sequence: TGTGCCAGCAGCTTAGAGCGTCGCCTTCTAAACACTGAAGCTTTCTTT.

In its sample, this clone was seen a few times. CDR3 DNA sequence: TGTGCCACCAGCAGAGATCGGGACACCATACGGCACTATGGCTACACCTTC. It encodes CATSRDRDTIRHYGYTF. The chain joins TRBV15 to TRBJ1-2; the D gene is possibly TRBD1 (6 bases). Germline V lookup: CDR1 LNHNV, CDR2 YYDKDF (reference sequence). CDR3 length: 17 residues. Trimming took 0 bases from V and 3 from J, leaving 17 bases between them.

This clone appeared a few times. J is TRBJ1-1 and V is TRBV4-2; D possibly corresponds to TRBD1 (6 bases). CDR3 size: 16 residues. The germline gives CDR1 LGHNA, CDR2 YNFKEQ. Trimming left V 1 base short and J 0 bases short, with 12 bases between. The CDR3 sequence is CASSQALGGLNTEAFF. CDR3 in DNA: TGTGCCAGCAGCCAAGCTTTGGGGGGGCTGAACACTGAAGCTTTCTTT.

The chain combines TRBV4-3 with TRBJ1-4, with D unresolved. The CDR3 is 16 amino acids. Trimming took 1 base from V and 2 from J, leaving 11 bases between them. Germline V gene lookup returns CDR1 LGHNA and CDR2 YSLEER. The chain's CDR3 is CASSQGEGWTNEKLFF. As DNA, the CDR3 is TGCGCCAGCAGCCAAGGTGAGGGCTGGACTAATGAAAAACTGTTTTTT.

V is TRBV7-8 and J is TRBJ1-6; possible D gene TRBD1, 5 bases. V was cut by 2 bases and J by 7 bases, with 15 bases left in between. Germline loops: CDR1 SGHVS, CDR2 FQNEAQ. There are 16 residues in the CDR3. DNA of the CDR3: TGTGCCAGCAGCTTAACCGGAGCTAAGGGGAATTCACCCCTCCACTTT. Its translation: CASSLTGAKGNSPLHF.

This clone was seen a handful of times. V and J are TRBV5-1 and TRBJ1-1, with TRBD1 matching 8 bases. V shed 0 bases, J shed 4 bases, and the junction held 2 bases outside the gene matches. The CDR3 length is 14 residues. The V gene's germline CDR1 is SGHRS and CDR2 YFSETQ. The DNA of the CDR3 is TGCGCCAGCAGCTTGGCCACAGGGGGCACTGAAGCTTTCTTT. This gives the protein CASSLATGGTEAFF.

The genes are TRBV7-2 and TRBJ2-6; unclear D gene. Looked up from germline, CDR1 is SGHTA and CDR2 is FQGNSA. V was pared by 5 bases and J by 0 bases, with 8 bases between. CDR3 length equals 15 residues. CDR3 protein: CASSHRASGANVLTF. The CDR3 DNA follows: TGTGCCAGCAGCCACAGAGCCTCTGGGGCCAACGTCCTGACTTTC.

Only a few counts were recorded for this clone. The rearrangement links TRBV11-2 to TRBJ2-7; 7 bases are a match to TRBD2. Germline V gives CDR1 SGHAT, CDR2 FQNNGV. The CDR3 has 14 residues. V gave up 2 bases and J gave up 2 bases; unmatched junction bases: 3. The DNA for the CDR3 is TGTGCCAGCAGCTTAAAACGGGGGGCCTACGAGCAGTACTTC. Its translation: CASSLKRGAYEQYF.

CDR3 DNA sequence: TGCGCCAGCAGCCAAGATGCTCCGCCGGGGGGATGGGGCTACACCTTC. As protein: CASSQDAPPGGWGYTF. The V and J genes are TRBV4-1 and TRBJ1-2, with D possibly TRBD1 on 5 matching bases. CDR1 MGHRA and CDR2 YSYEKL come from the germline V gene. CDR3 size: 16 residues. Trimming stripped 0 bases from V and 8 bases from J, with 19 bases between.

V usage is TRBV28 and J usage is TRBJ1-5; D possibly corresponds to TRBD1 (6 bases). The CDR3 extends over 17 amino acids. With 3 bases removed from V and 4 bases from J, the gap between germline ends came to 19 bases. Germline V gives CDR1 MDHEN, CDR2 SYDVKM. CDR3 nucleotide sequence: TGTGCCAGCAGTTTTCTAGGAACAGGGCAGAGGAATCAGCCCCAGCATTTT. This codes for CASSFLGTGQRNQPQHF.

The chain joins TRBV11-2 to TRBJ1-1, with D possibly matching TRBD1 (5 bases). This CDR3 region has 14 residues. V was trimmed by 4 bases and J by 1 base, leaving 10 bases between them. Per the germline V gene, CDR1 is SGHAT and CDR2 is FQNNGV. The CDR3 reads CASSSKGQNTEAFF. In DNA, the CDR3 is TGTGCCAGCAGCTCCAAGGGGCAGAACACTGAAGCTTTCTTT.

The chain carries TRBV2 and TRBJ2-7; weak D call: TRBD1 (5 bases). Germline assignment: CDR1 SNHLY and CDR2 FYNNEI. There are 14 residues in the CDR3. Between the trimmed V and J ends, which lost 0 bases and 2 bases, there was a span of 8 bases. This chain's CDR3 is CASSEAGETYEQYF. CDR3 nucleotide sequence: TGTGCCAGCAGTGAAGCAGGGGAAACCTACGAGCAGTACTTC.

This chain joins TRBV5-4 and TRBJ2-3; tentatively, D is TRBD2 (5 bases). This CDR3 is built from 15 residues. Germline V gives CDR1 SGHNT, CDR2 YYREEE (reference sequence). V was shortened by 4 bases and J by 0 bases, with 12 bases between the two germline ends. The CDR3 coding sequence is TGTGCCAGCAGCGCACTCCGGGGTAGCACAGATACGCAGTATTTT. Amino acid sequence: CASSALRGSTDTQYF. The full variable domain, completed using reference TRBV5-4 and TRBJ2-3, is ETGVTQSPTHLIKTRGQQVTLRCSSQSGHNTVSWYQQALGQGPQFIFQYYREEENGRGNFPPRFSGLQFPNYSSELNVNALELDDSALYLCASSALRGSTDTQYFGPGTRLTVL.

This clone was seen a handful of times. The chain couples TRBV19 to TRBJ1-4, with D possibly matching TRBD1 (6 bases). Trimming cost V 5 bases and J 0 bases, with 16 bases left between them. The germline CDR1 and CDR2 sequences are LNHDA and SQIVND (reference sequence). The CDR3 consists of 17 residues. CDR3 loop: CASSPGHLTATNEKLFF. The CDR3 DNA reads as TGTGCCAGTAGTCCGGGACATCTAACTGCAACTAATGAAAAACTGTTTTTT.

The genes are TRBV18 and TRBJ2-7, with TRBD2 as a possible D gene (6 bases). Germline lookup yields CDR1 KGHSH and CDR2 LQKENI. Trimming removed 0 bases at V and 4 bases at J, with 16 bases between. The CDR3 is made up of 16 amino acids. CDR3 sequence reads: CASSPPLLGGQYEQYF. The CDR3 region has the DNA TGTGCCAGCTCACCACCGCTGTTGGGGGGTCAATACGAGCAGTACTTC.

The chain combines TRBV2 with TRBJ2-5, with D perhaps TRBD2 (6 bases). V lost 6 bases to trimming and J lost 5 bases, with 19 bases between them. The CDR3 spans 15 residues. In germline, CDR1 is SNHLY, CDR2 FYNNEI. CDR3 sequence reads: CASRSGDTGRETQYF. CDR3 nucleotides: TGTGCCAGCAGGTCCGGAGACACGGGGAGGGAGACCCAGTACTTC.

The chain uses TRBV4-1 and TRBJ1-2; maybe TRBD1 (5 bases). The CDR3 loop spans 14 amino acids. Germline assignment: CDR1 MGHRA and CDR2 YSYEKL. Trimming removed 2 bases from V and 8 bases from J, with 15 bases in between. CDR3 in DNA: TGCGCCAGCAGCCAACGAGGCAGGGCGGGAGGCTACACCTTC. As protein: CASSQRGRAGGYTF.

The rearrangement joins TRBV19 to TRBJ1-6; D call uncertain. CDR1 and CDR2 from the germline V gene are LNHDA and SQIVND (reference sequence). Trimming took off 5 bases at V and 4 bases at J, with 9 bases between the two ends. The CDR3 is 14 amino acids. This CDR3 is CASSGLAYNSPLHF. The CDR3 coding sequence is TGTGCCAGTAGTGGGCTTGCTTATAATTCACCCCTCCACTTT.

The chain combines TRBV6-6 with TRBJ1-1; D is uncertain. The length of the CDR3 is 12 residues. CDR1 and CDR2 from the germline V gene are MNHNY and SVGAGI (reference sequence). The ends were cut back, 10 bases at V and 5 bases at J, with 14 bases in the middle. CDR3 DNA sequence: TGTGCCACCGGCTTACTCGGGACTGAAGCTTTCTTT. Translating it yields CATGLLGTEAFF.

The V gene is TRBV10-3, the J gene TRBJ2-1; 11 bases fit TRBD2. Germline V lookup: CDR1 ENHRY, CDR2 SYGVKD. This CDR3 is built from 15 residues. V shed 11 bases, J shed 7 bases, and the junction held 13 bases outside the gene matches. The CDR3 here is CAARASSGGRNEQFF. CDR3 nucleotide sequence: TGTGCCGCCCGAGCCTCTAGCGGGGGGAGGAATGAGCAGTTCTTC.

This rearrangement joins TRBV27 to TRBJ2-5; TRBD2 is a possible D gene (6 bases). Trimming left V 4 bases short and J 1 base short, with 16 bases between. The CDR3 loop spans 16 amino acids. Germline values: CDR1 MNHEY, CDR2 SMNVEV (reference sequence). The CDR3 spells CASSSARRGAQETQYF. The CDR3 coding sequence is TGTGCCAGCAGTTCCGCCCGCCGCGGGGCCCAAGAGACCCAGTACTTC.